The rows below give T cell receptor beta chains drawn from one sample of a study of shared clonotypes between healthy human individuals. The table came from immunoSEQ multiplex PCR; TCRdb's copy has only in-frame clones and leaves some out. The data hold around 1.1 million clones, with 75% to 85% observed a single time. Sequenced: memory CD4+ T cells from PBMCs. Every receptor here comes from a man aged 18 to 30 in good health. Some clones in this sample may be carry-over from other donors' samples. Each CDR3 is given with its conserved first and last residue. Fields, in order: V gene, J gene, D gene, CDR3 DNA, CDR3 protein. D genes are given only for firm matches.

V gene: TRBV14
J gene: TRBJ1-1
D gene: -
CDR3 DNA: TGTGCCAGCAGCCCCCGTCAAGCTTTCTTT
CDR3 protein: CASSPRQAFF

V gene: TRBV4-3
J gene: TRBJ1-2
D gene: TRBD1
CDR3 DNA: TGCGCCAGCAGCCAAGCGACAGGGGGCGGGTATGGCTACACCTTC
CDR3 protein: CASSQATGGGYGYTF

V gene: TRBV28
J gene: TRBJ1-5
D gene: -
CDR3 DNA: TGTGCCAGTGAAAGGAGGGGGTTCCAGCGCAATCAGCCCCAGCATTTT
CDR3 protein: CASERRGFQRNQPQHF

V gene: TRBV13
J gene: TRBJ2-7
D gene: -
CDR3 DNA: TGTGCCAGCAGCGTTGGCCAGACCTGGACTCGGGGGTACGAGCAGTACTTC
CDR3 protein: CASSVGQTWTRGYEQYF

V gene: TRBV5-6
J gene: TRBJ2-7
D gene: TRBD2
CDR3 DNA: TGTGCCAGCAGCTTACTAGCGGGAGAGAACGAGCAGTACTTC
CDR3 protein: CASSLLAGENEQYF

V gene: TRBV5-1
J gene: TRBJ1-5
D gene: -
CDR3 DNA: TGCGCCAGCAGCCCCGACGGGGGCTTCAATCAGCCCCAGCATTTT
CDR3 protein: CASSPDGGFNQPQHF

V gene: TRBV5-6
J gene: TRBJ1-3
D gene: -
CDR3 DNA: TGTGCCAGCAGCCGACAGGCCCCTTACTCTGGAAACACCATATATTTT
CDR3 protein: CASSRQAPYSGNTIYF

V gene: TRBV28
J gene: TRBJ1-2
D gene: -
CDR3 DNA: TGTGCCAGCACGGAGGCCACTAACTATGGCTACACCTTC
CDR3 protein: CASTEATNYGYTF

V gene: TRBV9
J gene: TRBJ2-1
D gene: TRBD2
CDR3 DNA: TGTGCCAGCAGCGCGACACCGACTAGCGGGAGCCGGAATGAGCAGTTCTTC
CDR3 protein: CASSATPTSGSRNEQFF

V gene: TRBV6-6
J gene: TRBJ2-7
D gene: TRBD2
CDR3 DNA: TGTGCCAGCACCCCCCGGGGGGGGCGCGCCTACGAGCAGTACTTC
CDR3 protein: CASTPRGGRAYEQYF

V gene: TRBV27
J gene: TRBJ1-4
D gene: TRBD1
CDR3 DNA: TGTGCCAGCAGCTGGAACAGGGGGAGTGAAAAACTGTTTTTT
CDR3 protein: CASSWNRGSEKLFF

V gene: TRBV27
J gene: TRBJ2-5
D gene: -
CDR3 DNA: TGTGCCAGCAGTTTGGGGAGGGGGGTAGGCCAAGAGACCCAGTACTTC
CDR3 protein: CASSLGRGVGQETQYF

V gene: TRBV28
J gene: TRBJ2-5
D gene: -
CDR3 DNA: TGTGCCAGCAGTTTACCAGGCGGGGAGACCCAGTACTTC
CDR3 protein: CASSLPGGETQYF

V gene: TRBV7-3
J gene: TRBJ1-2
D gene: -
CDR3 DNA: TGTGCCAGCAGCTTACTCCCAGGGAAATTCGATGGCTACACCTTC
CDR3 protein: CASSLLPGKFDGYTF